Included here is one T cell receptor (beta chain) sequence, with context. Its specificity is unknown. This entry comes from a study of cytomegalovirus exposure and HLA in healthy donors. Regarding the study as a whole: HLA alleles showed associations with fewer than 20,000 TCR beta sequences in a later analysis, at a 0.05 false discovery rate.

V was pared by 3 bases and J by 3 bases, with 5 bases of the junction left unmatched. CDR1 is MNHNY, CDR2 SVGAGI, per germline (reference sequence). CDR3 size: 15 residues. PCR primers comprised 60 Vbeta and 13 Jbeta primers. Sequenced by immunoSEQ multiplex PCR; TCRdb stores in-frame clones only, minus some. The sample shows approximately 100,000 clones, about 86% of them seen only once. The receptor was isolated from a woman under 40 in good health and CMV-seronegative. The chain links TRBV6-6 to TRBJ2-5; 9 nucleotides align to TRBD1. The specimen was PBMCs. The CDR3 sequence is CASSYIGQGKETQYF. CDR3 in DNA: TGTGCCAGCAGTTATATAGGACAGGGGAAAGAGACCCAGTACTTC.